The 3 T cell receptor beta chains presented below share a single source sample, sequenced in a study of blood T cell repertoires in COVID-19 (dated by TCRdb to the early 2020s). To prepare the library, the immunoSEQ multiplex PCR assay was applied. TCRdb mirrors the immuneACCESS table, restricted to in-frame sequences. Some clones are absent from its copies; in checked studies, under half trace to an unresolved V gene, and the reason for the others is unknown. The sample includes hundreds of thousands of clones, with 84% observed a single time. Together, the top ten hold about 20% of the sample. The specimen sequenced was peripheral blood. These receptors came from a man aged 25 to 40 with active or convalescent COVID-19.

This clone was seen a single time. This sequence joins TRBV12-3 or TRBV12-4 and TRBJ1-1; 8 bases are a match to TRBD1. V shed 3 bases and J 7 bases; nucleotides not matched to a gene: 4. CDR3 size: 13 residues. CDR3 DNA: TGTGCCAGCAGTTTTCGACAGGGGAGTGAAGCTTTCTTT. As protein: CASSFRQGSEAFF.

This clone was counted many times. The chain joins TRBV18 to TRBJ1-1, with a possible D match to TRBD1 (5 bases). The CDR3 is 13 amino acids. The V gene's germline CDR1 is KGHSH and CDR2 LQKENI. Trimming left V 4 bases short and J 2 bases short, with 8 bases between. The CDR3 DNA reads TGTGCCAGCTCACGACAGACCAACACTGAAGCTTTCTTT. Its protein product is CASSRQTNTEAFF.

The V and J genes are TRBV5-4 and TRBJ2-5; 8 nucleotides line up with TRBD2. This CDR3 region has 15 residues. V lost 2 bases to trimming and J lost 2 bases; unmatched junction nucleotides: 5. From germline, CDR1 is SGHNT and CDR2 YYREEE (reference sequence). The CDR3 bases are TGTGCCAGCAGCTTTTTCGGGGGGGCACAAGAGACCCAGTACTTC. Its protein product is CASSFFGGAQETQYF.